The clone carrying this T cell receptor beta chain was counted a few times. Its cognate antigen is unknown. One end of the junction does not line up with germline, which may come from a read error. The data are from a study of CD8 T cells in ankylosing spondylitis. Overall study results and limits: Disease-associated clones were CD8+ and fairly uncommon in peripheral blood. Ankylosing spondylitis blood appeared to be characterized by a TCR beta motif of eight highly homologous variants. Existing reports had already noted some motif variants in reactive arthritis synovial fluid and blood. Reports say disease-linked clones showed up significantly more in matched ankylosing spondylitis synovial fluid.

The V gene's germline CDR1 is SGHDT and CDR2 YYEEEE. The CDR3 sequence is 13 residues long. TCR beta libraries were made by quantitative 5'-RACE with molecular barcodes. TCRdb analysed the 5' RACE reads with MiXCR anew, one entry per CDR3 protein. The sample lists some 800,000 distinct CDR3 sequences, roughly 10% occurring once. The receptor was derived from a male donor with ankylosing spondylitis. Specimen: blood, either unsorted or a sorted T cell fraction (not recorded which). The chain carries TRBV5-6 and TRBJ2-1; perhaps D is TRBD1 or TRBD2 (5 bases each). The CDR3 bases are TGTGCCAGCAGCCGGATCTCGACAGTTCAGAGGGTCTTC. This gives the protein CASSRISTVQRVF.